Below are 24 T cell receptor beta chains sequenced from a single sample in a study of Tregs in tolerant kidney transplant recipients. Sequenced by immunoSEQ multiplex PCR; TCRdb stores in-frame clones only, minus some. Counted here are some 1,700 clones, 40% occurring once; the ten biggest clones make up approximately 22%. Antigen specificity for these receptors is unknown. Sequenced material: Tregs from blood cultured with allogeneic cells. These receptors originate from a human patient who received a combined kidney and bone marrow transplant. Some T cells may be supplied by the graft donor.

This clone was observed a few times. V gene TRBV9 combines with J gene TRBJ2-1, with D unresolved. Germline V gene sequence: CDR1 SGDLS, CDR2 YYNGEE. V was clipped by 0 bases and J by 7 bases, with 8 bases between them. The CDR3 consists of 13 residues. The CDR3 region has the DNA TGTGCCAGCAGCGTAGGACTGTGGAATGAGCAGTTCTTC. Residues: CASSVGLWNEQFF.

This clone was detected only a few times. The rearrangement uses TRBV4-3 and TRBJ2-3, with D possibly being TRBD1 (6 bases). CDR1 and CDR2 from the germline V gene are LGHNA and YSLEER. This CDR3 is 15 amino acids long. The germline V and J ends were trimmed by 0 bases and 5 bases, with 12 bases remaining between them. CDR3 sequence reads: CASSQDRQARDTQYF. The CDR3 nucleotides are TGCGCCAGCAGCCAAGATCGACAGGCAAGAGATACGCAGTATTTT.

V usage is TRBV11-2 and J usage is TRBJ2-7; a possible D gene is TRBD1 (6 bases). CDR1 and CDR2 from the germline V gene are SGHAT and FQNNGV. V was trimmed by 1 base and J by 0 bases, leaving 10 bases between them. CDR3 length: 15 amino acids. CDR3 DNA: TGTGCCAGCAGCTTAGGACAGGCCCTCTCCTACGAGCAGTACTTC. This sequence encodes CASSLGQALSYEQYF.

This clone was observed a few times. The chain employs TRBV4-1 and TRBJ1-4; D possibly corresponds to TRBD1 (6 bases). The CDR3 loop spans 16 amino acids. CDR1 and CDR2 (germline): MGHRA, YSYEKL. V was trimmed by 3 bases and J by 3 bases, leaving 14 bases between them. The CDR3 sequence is CASSQARGQSNEKLFF. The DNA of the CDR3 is TGCGCCAGCAGCCAGGCGCGGGGGCAATCTAATGAAAAACTGTTTTTT.

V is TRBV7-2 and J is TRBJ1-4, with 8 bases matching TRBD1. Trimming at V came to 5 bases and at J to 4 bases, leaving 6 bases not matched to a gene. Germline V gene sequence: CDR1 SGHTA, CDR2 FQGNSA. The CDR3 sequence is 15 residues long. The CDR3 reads CASSTNTGGNEKLFF. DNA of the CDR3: TGTGCCAGCAGCACCAATACAGGGGGTAATGAAAAACTGTTTTTT.

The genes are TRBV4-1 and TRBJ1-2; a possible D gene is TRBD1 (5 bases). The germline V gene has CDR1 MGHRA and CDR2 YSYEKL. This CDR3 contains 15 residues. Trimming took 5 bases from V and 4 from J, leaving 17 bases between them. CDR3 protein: CASSFGAGLSYGYTF. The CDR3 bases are TGCGCCAGCAGCTTTGGGGCAGGGCTTAGCTATGGCTACACCTTC.

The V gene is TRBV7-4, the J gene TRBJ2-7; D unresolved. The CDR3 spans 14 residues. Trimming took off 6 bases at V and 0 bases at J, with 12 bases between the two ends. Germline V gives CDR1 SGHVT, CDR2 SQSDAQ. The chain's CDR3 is CASSFLLHSYEQYF. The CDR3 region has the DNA TGTGCCAGCAGTTTTCTATTGCACTCCTACGAGCAGTACTTC.

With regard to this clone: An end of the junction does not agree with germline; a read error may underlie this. The CDR3 region has the DNA TGTGCCAGCAGCCTAGAGCCCTCCTCTGGAAACACCATATATTTT. As protein: CASSLEPSSGNTIYF. The rearrangement joins TRBV11-2 to TRBJ1-3, with unresolved D. This CDR3 is 15 amino acids long. The V gene's germline CDR1 is SGHAT and CDR2 FQNNGV.

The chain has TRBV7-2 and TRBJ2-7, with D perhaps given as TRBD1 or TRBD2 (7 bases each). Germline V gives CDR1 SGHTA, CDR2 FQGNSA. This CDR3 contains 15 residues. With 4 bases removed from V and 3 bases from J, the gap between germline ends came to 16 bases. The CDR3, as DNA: TGTGCCAGCAGCTGGGGGGGGACAGACCTCTACGAGCAGTACTTC. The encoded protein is CASSWGGTDLYEQYF. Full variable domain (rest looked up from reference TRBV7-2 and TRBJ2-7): GAGVSQSPSNKVTEKGKDVELRCDPISGHTALYWYRQSLGQGLEFLIYFQGNSAPDKSGLPSDRFSAERTGGSVSTLTIQRTQQEDSAVYLCASSWGGTDLYEQYFGPGTRLTVT.

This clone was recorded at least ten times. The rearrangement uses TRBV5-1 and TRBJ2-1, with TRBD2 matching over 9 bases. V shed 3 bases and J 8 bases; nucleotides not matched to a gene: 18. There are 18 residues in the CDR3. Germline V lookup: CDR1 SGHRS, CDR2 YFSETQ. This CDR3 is CASSWGGGAGISGHEQFF. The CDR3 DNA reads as TGCGCCAGCAGCTGGGGCGGGGGGGCAGGTATTTCCGGACATGAGCAGTTCTTC.

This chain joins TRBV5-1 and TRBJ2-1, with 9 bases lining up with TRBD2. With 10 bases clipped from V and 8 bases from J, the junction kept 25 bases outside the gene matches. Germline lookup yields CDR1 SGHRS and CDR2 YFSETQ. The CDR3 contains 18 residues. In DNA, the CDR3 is TGCGCCCGCCGCTTGGGCGGGGGGGCAGGTATTTCCGGACATGAGCAGTTCTTC. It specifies CARRLGGGAGISGHEQFF.

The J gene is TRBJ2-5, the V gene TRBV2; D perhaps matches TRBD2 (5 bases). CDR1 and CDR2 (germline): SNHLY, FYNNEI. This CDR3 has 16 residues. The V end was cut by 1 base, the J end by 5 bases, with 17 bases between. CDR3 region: CASSEVGAFVRETQYF. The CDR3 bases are TGTGCCAGCAGTGAAGTGGGAGCTTTCGTCCGTGAGACCCAGTACTTC.

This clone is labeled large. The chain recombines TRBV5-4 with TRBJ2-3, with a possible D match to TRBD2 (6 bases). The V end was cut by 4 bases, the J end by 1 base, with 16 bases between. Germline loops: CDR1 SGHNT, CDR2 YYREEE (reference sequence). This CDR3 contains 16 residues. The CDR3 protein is CASSRELVQGTDTQYF. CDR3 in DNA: TGTGCCAGCAGCCGGGAGTTGGTTCAGGGCACAGATACGCAGTATTTT.

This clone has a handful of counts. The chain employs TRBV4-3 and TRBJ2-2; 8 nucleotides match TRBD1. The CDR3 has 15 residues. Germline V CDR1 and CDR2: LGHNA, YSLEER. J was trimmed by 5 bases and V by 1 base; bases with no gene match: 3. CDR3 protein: CASSQGTGKTGELFF. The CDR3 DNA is TGCGCCAGCAGCCAAGGGACAGGGAAAACCGGGGAGCTGTTTTTT.

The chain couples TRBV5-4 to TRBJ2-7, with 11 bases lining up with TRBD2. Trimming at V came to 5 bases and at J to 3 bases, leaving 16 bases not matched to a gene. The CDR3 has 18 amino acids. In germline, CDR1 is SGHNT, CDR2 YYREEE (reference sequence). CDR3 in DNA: TGTGCCAGCAGTTACGGGCTAGCGGGGGGCCCGGGACGCTACGAGCAGTACTTC. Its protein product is CASSYGLAGGPGRYEQYF.

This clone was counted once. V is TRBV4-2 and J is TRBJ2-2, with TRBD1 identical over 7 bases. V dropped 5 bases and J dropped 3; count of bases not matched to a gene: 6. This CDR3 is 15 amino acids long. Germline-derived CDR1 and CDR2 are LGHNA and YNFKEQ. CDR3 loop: CASSLKGQYTGELFF. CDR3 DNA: TGTGCCAGCAGCTTGAAGGGACAGTACACCGGGGAGCTGTTTTTT.

CDR3 loop: CASSYAWTANTEAFF. The CDR3 nucleotides read TGTGCCAGCAGTTACGCCTGGACAGCAAACACTGAAGCTTTCTTT. This rearrangement joins TRBV6-6 to TRBJ1-1; D might be TRBD1 (6 bases). V was pared by 2 bases and J by 2 bases, with 12 bases between. Germline V gene sequence: CDR1 MNHNY, CDR2 SVGAGI (reference sequence). This CDR3 contains 15 residues.

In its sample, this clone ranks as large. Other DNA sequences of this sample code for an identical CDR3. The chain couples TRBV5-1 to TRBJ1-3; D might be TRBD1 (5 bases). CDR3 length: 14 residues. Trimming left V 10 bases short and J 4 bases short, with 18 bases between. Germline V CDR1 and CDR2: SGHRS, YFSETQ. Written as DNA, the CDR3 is TGCGCCTCAGCTGATCCCCAGGGAGGAAACACCATATATTTT. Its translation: CASADPQGGNTIYF.

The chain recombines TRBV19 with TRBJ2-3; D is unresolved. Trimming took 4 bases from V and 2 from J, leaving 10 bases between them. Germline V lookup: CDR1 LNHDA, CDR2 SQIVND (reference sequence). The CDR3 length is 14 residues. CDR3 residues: CASSRQAVTDTQYF. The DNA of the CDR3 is TGTGCCAGTAGTAGGCAGGCAGTCACAGATACGCAGTATTTT.

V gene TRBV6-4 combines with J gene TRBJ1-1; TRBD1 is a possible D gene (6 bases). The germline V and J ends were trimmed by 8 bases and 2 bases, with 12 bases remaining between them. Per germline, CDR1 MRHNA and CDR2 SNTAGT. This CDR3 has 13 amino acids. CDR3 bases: TGTGCCAGCCAGACAGGACCAAACACTGAAGCTTTCTTT. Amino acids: CASQTGPNTEAFF.

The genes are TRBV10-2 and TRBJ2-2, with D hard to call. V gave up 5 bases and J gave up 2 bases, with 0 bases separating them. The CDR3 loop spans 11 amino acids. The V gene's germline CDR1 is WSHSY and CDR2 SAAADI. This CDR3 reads CASSNTGELFF. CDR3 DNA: TGCGCCAGCAGTAACACCGGGGAGCTGTTTTTT.

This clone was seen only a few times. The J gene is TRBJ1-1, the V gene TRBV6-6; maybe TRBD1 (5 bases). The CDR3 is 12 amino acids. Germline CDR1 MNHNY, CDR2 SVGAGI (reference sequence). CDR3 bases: TGTGCGACCCGGGCCCCGTCCGGGGGGGCTTTCTTT. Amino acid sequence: CATRAPSGGAFF.

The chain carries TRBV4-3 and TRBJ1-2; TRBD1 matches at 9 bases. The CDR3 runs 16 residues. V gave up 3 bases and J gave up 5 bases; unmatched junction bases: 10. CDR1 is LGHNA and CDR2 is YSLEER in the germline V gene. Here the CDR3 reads CASSHPGGQGGYGYTF. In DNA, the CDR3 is TGCGCCAGCAGCCACCCCGGGGGACAGGGCGGGTATGGCTACACCTTC.

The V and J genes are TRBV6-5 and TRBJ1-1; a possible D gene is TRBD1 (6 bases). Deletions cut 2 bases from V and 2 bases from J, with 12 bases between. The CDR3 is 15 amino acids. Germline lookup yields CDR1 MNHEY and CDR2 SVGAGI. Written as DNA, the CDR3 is TGTGCCAGCAGTTACGCCTGGACAGCAAACACTGAAGCTTTCTTT. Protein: CASSYAWTANTEAFF.